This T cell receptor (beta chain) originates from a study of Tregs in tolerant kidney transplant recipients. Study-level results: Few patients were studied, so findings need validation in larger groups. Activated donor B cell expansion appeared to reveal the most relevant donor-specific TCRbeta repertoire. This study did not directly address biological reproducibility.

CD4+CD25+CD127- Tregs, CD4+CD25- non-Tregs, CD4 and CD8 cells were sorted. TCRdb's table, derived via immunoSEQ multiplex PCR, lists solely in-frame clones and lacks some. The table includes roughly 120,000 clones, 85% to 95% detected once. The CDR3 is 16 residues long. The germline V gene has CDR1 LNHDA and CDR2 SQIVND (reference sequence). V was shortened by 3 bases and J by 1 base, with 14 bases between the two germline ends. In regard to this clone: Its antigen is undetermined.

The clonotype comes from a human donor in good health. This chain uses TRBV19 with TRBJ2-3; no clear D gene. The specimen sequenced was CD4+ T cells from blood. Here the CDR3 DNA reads TGTGCCAGTAGTATCACTTCCTTTAGGCGCACAGATACGCAGTATTTT. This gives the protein CASSITSFRRTDTQYF.